This T cell receptor (beta chain) was profiled in a study of blood T cell repertoires in COVID-19. Study-wide context: COVID-19 samples from acute and convalescent phases originated in the United States, Italy and Spain. The analysed material was cDNA or gDNA that came from T cells, B-cell-depleted T cells, or PBMCs.

Authors' methods: The assay estimated nucleated cells by amplifying reference gene primers. The method was immunoSEQ multiplex PCR; TCRdb's version includes in-frame clones alone and lacks a portion of them. V and J calls and clone size are copied from that table; D and trimming were computed from the DNA. Of fewer than 15,000 clones in the sample, 84% were seen once. The germline CDR1 and CDR2 sequences are SGHKS and YYEKEE (reference sequence). J gave up 3 bases and V 7 bases, and 15 bases lay outside the gene matches. This CDR3 is built from 16 residues. The chain carries TRBV5-5 and TRBJ1-1; 7 bases are shared with TRBD1. Material: peripheral blood. The source is a man aged 45-65 years with active COVID-19. In DNA form, the CDR3 reads TGTGCCAGCTGGGGGGACGACAGGGCCTCTGACACTGAAGCTTTCTTT. This gives the protein CASWGDDRASDTEAFF.